The 32 T cell receptor beta chains below come from one sample, sequenced in a study of T cell changes during pregnancy in multiple sclerosis. Clones were sequenced by immunoSEQ multiplex PCR, and TCRdb holds only the in-frame ones, with some missing. The sample comprises 79,000 or so clones, around 94% of which are singletons, and 0.21% rests with the top ten. Sequencing used CD4+ T cells from peripheral blood mononuclear cells, obtained before pregnancy. Receptors were obtained from a female donor with multiple sclerosis, enrolled in a pregnancy study.

This chain joins TRBV7-9 and TRBJ1-1; D perhaps matches TRBD1 (6 bases). The CDR3 has 14 residues. Deletions cut 2 bases from V and 4 bases from J, with 11 bases between. Germline V CDR1 and CDR2: SEHNR, FQNEAQ (reference sequence). CDR3 nucleotide sequence: TGTGCCAGCAGCTTAAAGAGGGGGAGCACTGAAGCTTTCTTT. It codes for CASSLKRGSTEAFF.

The V call is TRBV7-2, the J call TRBJ1-2; 8 bases fit TRBD1. The CDR3 runs to 15 residues. V lost 2 bases to trimming and J lost 7 bases; unmatched junction nucleotides: 9. The germline V gene has CDR1 SGHTA and CDR2 FQGNSA. In DNA, the CDR3 is TGTGCCAGCAGCTTAACGAAGACAGGGGCAGGTGGCTACACCTTC. Protein: CASSLTKTGAGGYTF.

The genes are TRBV10-1 and TRBJ2-7; possibly TRBD2 for D (5 bases). In germline, CDR1 is WNHNN, CDR2 SYGVQD (reference sequence). This CDR3 region has 12 residues. Trimming shortened V by 2 bases and J by 5 bases, and 7 bases separated the two germline ends. The chain's CDR3 is CASSEEGHEQYF. The CDR3 bases are TGCGCCAGCAGTGAGGAGGGCCACGAGCAGTACTTC.

V is TRBV2 and J is TRBJ1-1; no definite D call. V was trimmed by 6 bases and J by 0 bases, leaving 14 bases between them. From germline, CDR1 is SNHLY and CDR2 FYNNEI. The CDR3 is made up of 15 amino acids. CDR3 protein: CASRLDLVLNTEAFF. In DNA, the CDR3 is TGTGCCAGCAGACTAGATTTGGTGTTGAACACTGAAGCTTTCTTT.

V and J are TRBV14 and TRBJ1-1; D remains unclear. This CDR3 spans 12 amino acids. The V gene's germline CDR1 is SGHDN and CDR2 FVKESK. V dropped 1 base and J dropped 7 bases, with 7 bases sitting between them. The CDR3 spells CASSQVGGEAFF. The CDR3 DNA sequence: TGTGCCAGCAGCCAAGTAGGCGGTGAAGCTTTCTTT.

The chain is built from TRBV10-3 and TRBJ2-7; TRBD2 matches at 7 bases. The CDR3 has 14 amino acids. The germline V gene has CDR1 ENHRY and CDR2 SYGVKD. The V segment lost 0 bases and the J segment 6 bases; nucleotides outside the gene matches: 5. CDR3: CAISESGGGSEQYF. The CDR3 DNA is TGTGCCATCAGTGAGTCGGGCGGGGGTAGCGAGCAGTACTTC.

The V gene is TRBV19, the J gene TRBJ1-1, with 7 bases fitting TRBD1. The CDR3 is 13 residues long. CDR1 and CDR2 (germline): LNHDA, SQIVND (reference sequence). V trimming: 4 bases; J trimming: 3 bases; junction bases outside the gene matches: 2. CDR3 DNA sequence: TGTGCCAGTAGTAGACAGGGAGACACTGAAGCTTTCTTT. Its protein is CASSRQGDTEAFF.

The rearrangement uses TRBV6-4 and TRBJ2-7; TRBD1 is a possible D gene (6 bases). The germline CDR1 and CDR2 sequences are MRHNA and SNTAGT. The CDR3 has 16 residues. V lost 6 bases and J 0 bases, leaving 18 bases between the germline ends. CDR3 residues: CASRGPGQSFSYEQYF. The CDR3, as DNA: TGTGCCAGCAGGGGCCCAGGACAGTCCTTCTCCTACGAGCAGTACTTC.

The V gene is TRBV7-9, the J gene TRBJ2-1; 7 nucleotides match TRBD1. Germline-derived CDR1 and CDR2 are SEHNR and FQNEAQ (reference sequence). The CDR3 is 18 amino acids. V trimming: 1 base; J trimming: 0 bases; junction bases outside the gene matches: 9. CDR3 loop: CASSLGQGTKSSYNEQFF. Here the CDR3 DNA reads TGTGCCAGCAGCTTAGGACAGGGAACTAAGAGCTCCTACAATGAGCAGTTCTTC.

The chain carries TRBV2 and TRBJ1-5, with TRBD1 matching 10 bases. The germline CDR1 and CDR2 sequences are SNHLY and FYNNEI. There are 18 residues in the CDR3. Trimming at V came to 8 bases and at J to 1 base, leaving 14 bases not matched to a gene. CDR3 coding DNA: TGTGCCAGCGGCTACGACAGGGGGCGTGGGGGGAGCAATCAGCCCCAGCATTTT. Translated: CASGYDRGRGGSNQPQHF.

This clone was seen a handful of times. The J gene is TRBJ1-3, the V gene TRBV30, with unresolved D. The germline V gene encodes CDR1 GTSNPN and CDR2 SVGIG (reference sequence). The V gene lost 3 bases and the J gene lost 3 bases, with 6 bases spanning the gap. The CDR3 spans 12 residues. CDR3 DNA: TGTGCCTGGAGCGGGGTTGGAAACACCATATATTTT. Encoded protein: CAWSGVGNTIYF.

This chain joins TRBV5-4 and TRBJ1-4, with D perhaps matching TRBD1 (6 bases). The CDR3 sequence is 13 residues long. Trimming cost V 6 bases and J 8 bases, with 14 bases left between them. In germline, CDR1 is SGHNT, CDR2 YYREEE (reference sequence). Here the CDR3 reads CASTKQGWEKLFF. Here the CDR3 DNA reads TGTGCCAGCACTAAACAGGGCTGGGAAAAACTGTTTTTT.

The V gene is TRBV6-1, the J gene TRBJ1-6; 9 bases are a match to TRBD1. CDR1 MNHNS and CDR2 SASEGT come from the germline V gene. The CDR3 is 15 amino acids. V trimming: 3 bases; J trimming: 6 bases; junction bases outside the gene matches: 3. The CDR3 bases are TGTGCCAGCAGTGACGGACAGGGGACTAATTCACCCCTCCACTTT. Translated: CASSDGQGTNSPLHF.

The chain uses TRBV7-9 and TRBJ1-1; 7 bases are a match to TRBD1. The V gene's germline CDR1 is SEHNR and CDR2 FQNEAQ (reference sequence). The CDR3 runs 14 residues. With 3 bases clipped from V and 3 bases from J, the junction kept 4 bases outside the gene matches. This CDR3 is CASSLKGADTEAFF. The CDR3 DNA sequence: TGTGCCAGCAGCTTGAAGGGGGCCGACACTGAAGCTTTCTTT.

The J gene is TRBJ1-3, the V gene TRBV6-5; 10 nucleotides match TRBD1. Germline V gene lookup returns CDR1 MNHEY and CDR2 SVGAGI. The CDR3 is made up of 15 amino acids. Losses at the gene ends were 2 bases for V and 2 bases for J; bases not matched to a gene: 0. The CDR3 DNA reads as TGTGCCAGCAGTTACGACAGGGGGCCTGGAAACACCATATATTTT. This codes for CASSYDRGPGNTIYF.

As DNA, the CDR3 is TGTGCCAGCAGCTTCGTCCGAGACACTGAAGCTTTCTTT. This translates into CASSFVRDTEAFF. The chain recombines TRBV7-9 with TRBJ1-1, with unresolved D. In germline, CDR1 is SEHNR, CDR2 FQNEAQ (reference sequence). The CDR3 loop spans 13 amino acids. The V and J ends lost 3 bases and 3 bases respectively, with 8 bases between them.

The chain employs TRBV18 and TRBJ2-1, with D perhaps TRBD2 (5 bases). The length of the CDR3 is 13 residues. V shed 2 bases and J shed 8 bases, with 10 bases lying between them. Germline values: CDR1 KGHSH, CDR2 LQKENI. The CDR3 bases are TGTGCCAGCTCACCAATACTCGGGGATGAGCAGTTCTTC. This gives the protein CASSPILGDEQFF.

The rearrangement uses TRBV5-1 and TRBJ1-1, with 8 bases lining up with TRBD1. The CDR3 extends over 15 amino acids. The V gene end was trimmed by 4 bases and the J gene end by 3 bases; junction bases not matched to a gene: 8. The germline V gene encodes CDR1 SGHRS and CDR2 YFSETQ. In DNA, the CDR3 is TGCGCCAGCAGCCCGGACAGGGTCGGGGACACTGAAGCTTTCTTT. This encodes CASSPDRVGDTEAFF.

This rearrangement joins TRBV19 to TRBJ1-1; tentative D call: TRBD1 (5 bases). Germline V gene lookup returns CDR1 LNHDA and CDR2 SQIVND (reference sequence). The CDR3 extends over 14 amino acids. V was cut by 5 bases and J by 5 bases, with 15 bases left in between. The CDR3 DNA reads as TGTGCCAGTAGTCCCCCGGGGGAGGATACTGAAGCTTTCTTT. This codes for CASSPPGEDTEAFF.

The genes are TRBV5-6 and TRBJ1-2, with D possibly being TRBD1 (6 bases). Germline-derived CDR1 and CDR2 are SGHDT and YYEEEE. This CDR3 is 12 amino acids long. Trimming shortened V by 4 bases and J by 7 bases, and 11 bases separated the two germline ends. The CDR3 region is CASSLPQGGYTF. CDR3 bases: TGTGCCAGCAGCCTTCCACAGGGTGGCTACACCTTC. Full variable domain (missing parts from reference TRBV5-6 and TRBJ1-2): DAGVTQSPTHLIKTRGQQVTLRCSPKSGHDTVSWYQQALGQGPQFIFQYYEEEERQRGNFPDRFSGHQFPNYSSELNVNALLLGDSALYLCASSLPQGGYTFGSGTRLTVV.

The V and J genes are TRBV5-1 and TRBJ2-2, with a possible D match to TRBD1 (5 bases). V gave up 1 base and J gave up 6 bases, with 7 bases separating them. From germline, CDR1 is SGHRS and CDR2 YFSETQ. This CDR3 contains 13 residues. For the CDR3, the DNA is TGCGCCAGCAGCTTGACAGGACCCGGGGAGCTGTTTTTT. This codes for CASSLTGPGELFF.

This chain joins TRBV5-1 and TRBJ2-5, with D perhaps matching TRBD1 (5 bases). Germline assignment: CDR1 SGHRS and CDR2 YFSETQ. The length of the CDR3 is 16 residues. The germline V and J ends were trimmed by 0 bases and 5 bases, with 17 bases remaining between them. The CDR3 spells CASSLANRLSRETQYF. CDR3 DNA: TGCGCCAGCAGCTTGGCTAACAGGTTGTCGCGGGAGACCCAGTACTTC.

The chain recombines TRBV11-2 with TRBJ2-7; 8 bases are shared with TRBD1. The V gene's germline CDR1 is SGHAT and CDR2 FQNNGV. This CDR3 region has 18 residues. The junction had 14 bases not matched to a gene; V was cut back by 4 bases and J by 0 bases. This CDR3 reads CASSSVPPDRASSYEQYF. CDR3 nucleotide sequence: TGTGCCAGCAGCTCAGTCCCACCGGACAGGGCGAGCTCCTACGAGCAGTACTTC.

The chain employs TRBV5-6 and TRBJ2-7; TRBD2 matches 11 bases. The CDR3 spans 16 residues. V dropped 0 bases and J dropped 7; count of bases not matched to a gene: 9. CDR1 is SGHDT, CDR2 YYEEEE, per germline. Here the CDR3 reads CASSLGTSGGAGEQYF. CDR3 nucleotide sequence: TGTGCCAGCAGCTTGGGTACTAGCGGGGGTGCGGGGGAGCAGTACTTC.

This chain connects TRBV11-2 to TRBJ2-3, with TRBD1 matching 9 bases. The germline V gene has CDR1 SGHAT and CDR2 FQNNGV. V trimming: 5 bases; J trimming: 3 bases; junction bases outside the gene matches: 9. This CDR3 spans 16 amino acids. CDR3 region: CASSRLQGAWTDTQYF. In nucleotides, the CDR3 is TGTGCCAGCAGCCGCCTACAGGGGGCGTGGACAGATACGCAGTATTTT.

This chain connects TRBV15 to TRBJ1-1; D remains ambiguous. Germline V gene lookup returns CDR1 LNHNV and CDR2 YYDKDF (reference sequence). The CDR3 extends over 14 amino acids. Trimming pared 0 bases from V and 1 base from J, leaving 6 bases between. The CDR3 reads CATSRESRNTEAFF. CDR3 DNA: TGTGCCACCAGCAGAGAATCGCGGAACACTGAAGCTTTCTTT.

This clone appeared once. This chain uses TRBV30 with TRBJ2-1; 10 bases fit TRBD2. V shed 8 bases, J shed 4 bases, and the junction held 5 bases outside the gene matches. This CDR3 has 13 residues. Germline CDR1 reads GTSNPN; CDR2 reads SVGIG (reference sequence). CDR3 loop: CARTSGPYNEQFF. DNA for the CDR3: TGTGCCCGGACTAGCGGTCCTTACAATGAGCAGTTCTTC.

This chain connects TRBV7-8 to TRBJ2-7; no reliable D call. The CDR3 spans 16 residues. V lost 2 bases and J 1 base, leaving 15 bases between the germline ends. In germline, CDR1 is SGHVS, CDR2 FQNEAQ. The CDR3 is CASSLYYGKDSYEQYF. CDR3 sequence (DNA): TGTGCCAGCAGCTTATATTACGGTAAAGATTCCTACGAGCAGTACTTC.

The V and J genes are TRBV5-1 and TRBJ1-3, with D uncertain. CDR1 SGHRS and CDR2 YFSETQ come from the germline V gene. Trimming shortened V by 0 bases and J by 0 bases, and 13 bases separated the two germline ends. The CDR3 totals 17 residues. In DNA form, the CDR3 reads TGCGCCAGCAGCTTGGACGGCCCTCGGGTCTCTGGAAACACCATATATTTT. Translated, it gives CASSLDGPRVSGNTIYF.

In DNA, the CDR3 is TGTGCCAGCAGTTCCTCGGACTTTAGCAATCAGCCCCAGCATTTT. Protein product: CASSSSDFSNQPQHF. The chain links TRBV27 to TRBJ1-5; D gene uncertain. V was trimmed by 4 bases and J by 0 bases, leaving 10 bases between them. Germline V lookup: CDR1 MNHEY, CDR2 SMNVEV (reference sequence). This CDR3 comprises 15 residues.

The V gene is TRBV5-1, the J gene TRBJ2-1, with 13 bases that match TRBD2. V trimming: 3 bases; J trimming: 0 bases; junction bases outside the gene matches: 0. The CDR3 length is 16 residues. Germline-derived CDR1 and CDR2 are SGHRS and YFSETQ. CDR3 DNA sequence: TGCGCCAGCAGCTGGACTAGCGGGAGCTCCTACAATGAGCAGTTCTTC. Amino acids: CASSWTSGSSYNEQFF.

The chain combines TRBV5-1 with TRBJ1-1, with 8 bases identical to TRBD1. V shed 2 bases and J 1 base; nucleotides not matched to a gene: 7. This CDR3 has 16 residues. CDR1 is SGHRS, CDR2 YFSETQ, per germline. As DNA, the CDR3 is TGCGCCAGCAGCTTATCAAGACAGGGGCGGAACACTGAAGCTTTCTTT. Translated, it gives CASSLSRQGRNTEAFF.